This T cell receptor (beta chain) was retrieved from a study of T cell responses to AZD1222 COVID-19 vaccine. Whole-study context: Second-dose intervals of approximately 4 or approximately 12 weeks were pooled.

The length of the CDR3 is 14 residues. CDR1 and CDR2 (germline): SGHRS, YFSETQ. With 0 bases removed from V and 7 bases from J, the gap between germline ends came to 14 bases. The table came from immunoSEQ multiplex PCR; TCRdb's copy has only in-frame clones and leaves some out. The sample contains nearly 80,000 clones, more than 75% of which appear only once. Whole-study findings and limits: Repertoire sampling happened only post peak T cell response. Unmutated variant regions are reportedly the target of nearly half of TCRs that are spike-specific. Following two doses of AZD1222, Spike-specific TCR breadth and depth rose.

Concerning this clone: The antigen remains undetermined.

The TCR was taken from an adult in good health. The input for sequencing was peripheral blood, taken on day 0 of AZD1222 vaccination. This chain links TRBV5-1 with TRBJ2-7; D tentatively reads TRBD1 or TRBD2 (6 bases each). The CDR3 DNA reads as TGCGCCAGCAGCTTGGACAGGGCTCGGGGGGAGCAGTACTTC. Its translation: CASSLDRARGEQYF.